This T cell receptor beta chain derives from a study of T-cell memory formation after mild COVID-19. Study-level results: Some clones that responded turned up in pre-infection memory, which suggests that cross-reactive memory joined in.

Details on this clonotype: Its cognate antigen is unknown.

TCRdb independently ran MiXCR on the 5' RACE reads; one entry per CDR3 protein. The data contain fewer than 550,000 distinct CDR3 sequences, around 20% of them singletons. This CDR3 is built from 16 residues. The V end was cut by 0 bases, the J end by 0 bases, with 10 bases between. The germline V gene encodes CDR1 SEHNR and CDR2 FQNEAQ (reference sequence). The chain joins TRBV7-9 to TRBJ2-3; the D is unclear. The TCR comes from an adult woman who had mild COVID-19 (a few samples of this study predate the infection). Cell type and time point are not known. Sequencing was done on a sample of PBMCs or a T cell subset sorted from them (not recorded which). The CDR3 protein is CASSLAETGSTDTQYF. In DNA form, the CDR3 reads TGTGCCAGCAGCTTAGCGGAGACGGGTAGCACAGATACGCAGTATTTT.